This is a list of T cell receptor beta chains from one sample in a study of T cell changes during pregnancy in multiple sclerosis. Method: immunoSEQ multiplex PCR; TCRdb's copy keeps in-frame clones and lacks some. The sample holds 28,000 or so clones; approximately 89% are singletons and the top ten take 0.65% to 0.9%. Sequencing was performed on CD4+ T cells from peripheral blood mononuclear cells, taken in the second trimester of pregnancy. The receptors originated from a female donor with multiple sclerosis, enrolled in a pregnancy study. Each CDR3 is given with its conserved first and last residue. The D gene is left open where the match is weak. Clone size, where shown, is once, few, many, or a class for clones that have expanded.

j_call	v_call	clone_size	d_call	cdr3_nt	cdr3_aa
TRBJ1-1	TRBV19	.	.	TGTGCCAGTAAGAGGGGAGGACTGAGGAACACTGAAGCTTTCTTT	CASKRGGLRNTEAFF
TRBJ2-7	TRBV18	.	TRBD1	TGTGCCAGCTCACCACCGGGACAGGGATTATACGAGCAGTACTTC	CASSPPGQGLYEQYF
TRBJ2-5	TRBV7-7	.	TRBD1	TGTGCTAGCAGCTTTACAGGGGGAGAGACCCAGTACTTC	CASSFTGGETQYF
TRBJ1-2	TRBV28	.	TRBD1	TGTGCCAGCAGCCCAGGGGGCGAAGACTATGGCTACACCTTC	CASSPGGEDYGYTF
TRBJ1-6	TRBV5-6	.	TRBD1	TGTGCCAGCAGCTTGGGAGTCCGAGACAGGGGTGGCTCACCCCTCCACTTT	CASSLGVRDRGGSPLHF
TRBJ1-1	TRBV2	few	.	TGTGCCAGCAGACCTCAGGGGAACACTGAAGCTTTCTTT	CASRPQGNTEAFF
TRBJ2-1	TRBV2	.	.	TGTGCCAGAGGGGGGGGCGGGAACAATGAGCAGTTCTTC	CARGGGGNNEQFF
TRBJ2-3	TRBV5-4	.	TRBD2	TGTGCCAGCAGCTCGAGCGGGGTTAGCACAGATACGCAGTATTTT	CASSSSGVSTDTQYF
TRBJ1-2	TRBV6-5	.	TRBD1	TGTGCCAGCAGTCAATCAGGGGGCAGGAATGGCTACACCTTC	CASSQSGGRNGYTF
TRBJ2-3	TRBV4-3	few	.	TGCGCCAGCAGCCAAGTGCCCGGGGTTGATACGCAGTATTTT	CASSQVPGVDTQYF
TRBJ2-2	TRBV19	.	.	TGTGCCAGTAGTACCCGCTGGCTGGGGGCTAACGGGGAGCTGTTTTTT	CASSTRWLGANGELFF
TRBJ2-7	TRBV30	once	TRBD2	TGTGCCTGGAGTCGCGGGGGAGGACCTTCCTACGAGCAGTACTTC	CAWSRGGGPSYEQYF
TRBJ2-1	TRBV11-3	.	TRBD2	TGTGCCAGCAGCTTAGCGGGGGGGCCGGGTGAGCAGTTCTTC	CASSLAGGPGEQFF
TRBJ2-5	TRBV19	.	TRBD2	TGTTGGCCGGGAGGAGAGACCCAGTACTTC	CWPGGETQYF
TRBJ2-3	TRBV10-3	.	TRBD2	TGTGCCATCAGGCCACTAGCGGGGGAGGGCACAGATACGCAGTATTTT	CAIRPLAGEGTDTQYF
TRBJ2-7	TRBV5-1	.	.	TGCGCCAGCAGCCTGGGACACGACGAGCAGTACTTC	CASSLGHDEQYF
TRBJ1-4	TRBV15	.	.	TGTGCCACCAGCAGAGGACAGGACGGGGTGGGTCTACTGTTTTTT	CATSRGQDGVGLLFF
TRBJ2-2	TRBV7-8	few	.	TGTGCCAGCAGCTTGCTCCGCAGTACCACCGGGGAGCTGTTTTTT	CASSLLRSTTGELFF
TRBJ1-4	TRBV2	.	TRBD1	TGTGCCGGCAGCATCGACAGGGGGCCTGTTGCAACTAATGAAAAACTGTTTTTT	CAGSIDRGPVATNEKLFF
TRBJ2-7	TRBV6-1	.	TRBD1	TGTGCCAGCAGGGTGACAGGGGATCTATACGAGCAGTACTTC	CASRVTGDLYEQYF
TRBJ1-6	TRBV30	.	.	TGTGCCTGGAGTGTCCGGGACACGCTCCTTAATTCACCCCTCCACTTT	CAWSVRDTLLNSPLHF
TRBJ1-5	TRBV2	.	TRBD1	TGTGCCAGCACCCCACAGGGGGCCCCCTTTCAGCCCCAGCATTTT	CASTPQGAPFQPQHF
TRBJ1-5	TRBV5-6	few	.	TGTGCCAGCAGCTTAGGGCAGGGGCAGCCCCAGCATTTT	CASSLGQGQPQHF
TRBJ2-7	TRBV28	.	TRBD1	TGTGCCAGCCGGGACAGCCTCTACGAGCAGTACTTC	CASRDSLYEQYF
TRBJ1-1	TRBV4-3	once	.	TGCGCCAGCAGCTTAAGGGGCCTGAACACTGAAGCTTTCTTT	CASSLRGLNTEAFF
TRBJ1-1	TRBV6-1	.	.	TGTGCCAGCAGGACACGGACTGGCCTGGACACTGAAGCTTTCTTT	CASRTRTGLDTEAFF
TRBJ2-7	TRBV5-1	.	TRBD1	TGCGCCAGCAGCATCGCCGGGACAGGGAGCTACGAGCAGTACTTC	CASSIAGTGSYEQYF
TRBJ1-4	TRBV6-6	.	.	TGTGCCAGCAGTTACTCGGAGTCAACTAATGAAAAACTGTTTTTT	CASSYSESTNEKLFF
TRBJ2-5	TRBV29-1	.	TRBD2	TGCAGCGTTATAGCGGGGGGGGACCAAGAGACCCAGTACTTC	CSVIAGGDQETQYF
TRBJ1-1	TRBV28	once	TRBD1	TGTGCCAGCGACGACAGGGGCACTGAAGCTTTCTTT	CASDDRGTEAFF
TRBJ1-3	TRBV7-2	.	.	TGTGCCAGCAGCTTAGGTGGGGGGGCTGGAAACACCATATATTTT	CASSLGGGAGNTIYF
TRBJ2-5	TRBV12-5	.	TRBD2	TGTGCTAGTGGTTCTACTAGCGGGGGAGAGACCCAGTACTTC	CASGSTSGGETQYF
TRBJ1-5	TRBV6-5	.	.	TGTGCCAGCAGTCCGATACAGGGAGCTTACCAGCCCCAGCATTTT	CASSPIQGAYQPQHF
TRBJ2-7	TRBV6-5	.	TRBD1	TGTGCCAGCAGCTCCGGGACAGGGGGAAGGGAGCAGTACTTC	CASSSGTGGREQYF
TRBJ1-1	TRBV7-2	once	TRBD1	TGTGCCAGCAGCTCGACAGGGGACGCTTTCTTT	CASSSTGDAFF
TRBJ2-5	TRBV19	.	.	TGTGCCAGTAAAGGAGGCAGGCGATACCAAGAGACCCAGTACTTC	CASKGGRRYQETQYF
TRBJ1-5	TRBV19	.	TRBD1	TGTGCCAGTAGTATATCCCGGGACAGCTTTTTCTCTCAGCCCCAGCATTTT	CASSISRDSFFSQPQHF
TRBJ2-3	TRBV4-1	once	TRBD2	TGCGCCAGCAGCCTAGTCGCAGCGGGGGGCCCCACAGATACGCAGTATTTT	CASSLVAAGGPTDTQYF
TRBJ2-7	TRBV28	.	.	TGTGCCAGCAGCTTGGGGACAAGGGCCCACTTC	CASSLGTRAHF
TRBJ2-3	TRBV4-2	.	.	TGTGCCAGCAGCCATTTCCTCCGACATTCTACCACAGATACGCAGTATTTT	CASSHFLRHSTTDTQYF
TRBJ1-4	TRBV25-1	.	TRBD1	TGTGCCAGCAGTGAAGCCGGGACAGCTAATGAAAAACTGTTTTTT	CASSEAGTANEKLFF
TRBJ1-6	TRBV9	.	.	TGTGCCAGCAGCGTAGGTCTTGCGCGCTCCTATAATTCACCCCTCCACTTT	CASSVGLARSYNSPLHF
TRBJ2-1	TRBV6-1	.	.	TGTGCCAGCAGTGACCAGGGAGGATACAATGAGCAGTTCTTC	CASSDQGGYNEQFF
TRBJ1-1	TRBV7-3	once	.	TGTGCCAGCAGCTTAACAGGCGGTGACACTGAAGCTTTCTTT	CASSLTGGDTEAFF
TRBJ2-7	TRBV19	.	.	TGTGCCAGTAGTATAGATCCCAGGGGAACCTACGAGCAGTACTTC	CASSIDPRGTYEQYF
TRBJ2-1	TRBV5-1	.	TRBD2	TGCGCCAGCAGCGCTAGCGGGGGTTTTGTCTGGAACAATGAGCAGTTCTTC	CASSASGGFVWNNEQFF
TRBJ1-3	TRBV30	once	.	TGTGCCCTAAGGGGGAGGGCGCCCTTCTCTGGAAACACCATATATTTT	CALRGRAPFSGNTIYF
TRBJ1-1	TRBV5-6	.	TRBD1	TGTGCCAGCAGCTGGTCCTTACGGGGACAGGGTTGGAACACTGAAGCTTTCTTT	CASSWSLRGQGWNTEAFF
TRBJ1-1	TRBV5-1	.	.	TGCGCCAGCAGCTTGATACAGGGTAATGAAGCTTTCTTT	CASSLIQGNEAFF
TRBJ2-7	TRBV30	.	TRBD1	TGTGCCTGGAGTGGTCCGGGACAGGGGCGCTACGAGCAGTACTTC	CAWSGPGQGRYEQYF
TRBJ2-1	TRBV6-1	.	TRBD2	TGTGCCAGCAGTGAATTTCGGGGGGGCACATACAATGAGCAGTTCTTC	CASSEFRGGTYNEQFF
TRBJ2-2	TRBV28	.	.	TGTGCCAGCAGTTTCGGAGCCGGGGAGCTGTTTTTT	CASSFGAGELFF
TRBJ2-2	TRBV5-1	.	.	TGCGCCAGCAGCATTACGTCGACGGGGAACACCGGGGAGCTGTTTTTT	CASSITSTGNTGELFF
TRBJ1-6	TRBV5-1	once	.	TGCGCCAGCAGCTTGGACCCGGGGGGTAATTCACCCCTCCACTTT	CASSLDPGGNSPLHF
TRBJ2-1	TRBV5-8	.	TRBD1	TGTGCCAGCAGCTTGAGACAGGGTTCCTACAATGAGCAGTTCTTC	CASSLRQGSYNEQFF
TRBJ2-3	TRBV7-3	.	.	TGTGCCAGCAGCTTAGGGGAGTCAGATACGCAGTATTTT	CASSLGESDTQYF